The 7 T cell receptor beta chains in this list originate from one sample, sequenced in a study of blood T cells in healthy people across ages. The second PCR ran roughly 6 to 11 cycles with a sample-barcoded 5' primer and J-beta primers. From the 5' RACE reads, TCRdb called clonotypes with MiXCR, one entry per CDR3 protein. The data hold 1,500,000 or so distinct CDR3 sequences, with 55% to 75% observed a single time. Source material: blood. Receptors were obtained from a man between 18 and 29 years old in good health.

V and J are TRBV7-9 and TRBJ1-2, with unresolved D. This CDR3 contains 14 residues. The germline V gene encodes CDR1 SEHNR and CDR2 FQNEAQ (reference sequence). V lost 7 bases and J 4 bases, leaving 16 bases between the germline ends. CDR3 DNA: TGTGCCAGCACCCACCTTAATTCCACCTATGGCTACACCTTC. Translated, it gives CASTHLNSTYGYTF.

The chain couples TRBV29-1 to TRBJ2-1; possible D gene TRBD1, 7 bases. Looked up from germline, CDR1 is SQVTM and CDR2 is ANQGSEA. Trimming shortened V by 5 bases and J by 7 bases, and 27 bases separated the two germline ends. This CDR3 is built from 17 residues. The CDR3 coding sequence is TGCAGCGTTCCGGAGGGGGCGGGGTATAAGGGGTTAAATGAGCAGTTCTTC. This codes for CSVPEGAGYKGLNEQFF.

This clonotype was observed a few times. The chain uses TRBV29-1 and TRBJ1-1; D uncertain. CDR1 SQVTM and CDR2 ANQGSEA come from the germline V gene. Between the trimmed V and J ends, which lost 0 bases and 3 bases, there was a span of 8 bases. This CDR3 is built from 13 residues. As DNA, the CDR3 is TGCAGCGTTGAAGATGTCGGATACACTGAAGCTTTCTTT. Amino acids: CSVEDVGYTEAFF.

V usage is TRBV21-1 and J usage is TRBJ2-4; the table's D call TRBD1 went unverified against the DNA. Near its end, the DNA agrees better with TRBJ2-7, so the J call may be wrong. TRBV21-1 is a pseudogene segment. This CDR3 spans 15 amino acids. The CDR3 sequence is CASSRSRGLFYEQYF. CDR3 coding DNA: TGTGCCAGCAGCAGGAGCAGGGGGCTCTTCTACGAGCAGTACTTC.

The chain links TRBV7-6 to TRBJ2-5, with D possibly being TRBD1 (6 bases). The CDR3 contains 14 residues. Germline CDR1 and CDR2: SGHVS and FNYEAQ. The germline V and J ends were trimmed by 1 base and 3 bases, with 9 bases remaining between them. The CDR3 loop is CASSLGGHKETQYF. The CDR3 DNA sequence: TGTGCCAGCAGCTTAGGGGGGCATAAAGAGACCCAGTACTTC.

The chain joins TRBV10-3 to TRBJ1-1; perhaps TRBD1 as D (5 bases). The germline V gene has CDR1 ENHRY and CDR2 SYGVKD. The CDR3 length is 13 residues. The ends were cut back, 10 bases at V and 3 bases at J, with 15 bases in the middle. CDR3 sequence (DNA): TGTGCCACCGGAGGTACGGGGGACACTGAAGCTTTCTTT. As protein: CATGGTGDTEAFF.

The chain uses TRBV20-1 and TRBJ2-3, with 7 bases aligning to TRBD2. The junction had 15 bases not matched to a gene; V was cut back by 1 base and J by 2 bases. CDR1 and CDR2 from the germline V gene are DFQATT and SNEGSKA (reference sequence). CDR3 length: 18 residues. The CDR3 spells CSARATVAGGSFTDTQYF. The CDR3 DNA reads TGCAGTGCTAGAGCTACCGTAGCGGGCGGGAGCTTCACAGATACGCAGTATTTT.